A selection of T cell receptor beta chains follows, all from one sample in a study of blood T cell repertoires in COVID-19. Assay used: immunoSEQ multiplex PCR; TCRdb lists only in-frame clones, some missing. Of 350,000 or so clones detected, around 90% appear once; the ten largest clones hold 6.5%. Source material: peripheral blood. Source of these receptors: a man aged 18 to 30 with active or convalescent COVID-19. The CDR3 runs from the conserved cysteine through the conserved F or W. The D gene is left open where the match is weak. Clone size is not always given. Where it is, it says once, few, many or a class for expanded clones.

j_call | v_call | clone_size | d_call | cdr3_aa | cdr3_nt
TRBJ2-7 | TRBV19 | NA | TRBD1 | CASSNPGQGTYEQYF | TGTGCCAGTAGTAACCCGGGACAGGGGACCTACGAGCAGTACTTC
TRBJ1-3 | TRBV11-2 | NA | NA | CASSKDSWRPSGNTIYF | TGTGCCAGCAGCAAGGATAGCTGGAGGCCCTCTGGAAACACCATATATTTT
TRBJ1-3 | TRBV2 | NA | TRBD1 | CASSSDRGGNTIYF | TGTGCCAGCAGTTCGGACAGGGGAGGAAACACCATATATTTT
TRBJ1-4 | TRBV10-3 | NA | TRBD1 | CAISPGTGLNEKLFF | TGTGCCATCAGTCCCGGGACAGGCTTGAATGAAAAACTGTTTTTT
TRBJ2-3 | TRBV27 | NA | NA | CASTSLRGSDTQYF | TGTGCCAGTACTTCATTACGGGGGTCAGATACGCAGTATTTT
TRBJ2-3 | TRBV19 | NA | TRBD2 | CASSVFASGTSTDTQYF | TGTGCCAGTAGTGTCTTCGCTAGCGGGACTAGCACAGATACGCAGTATTTT
TRBJ1-4 | TRBV6-5 | NA | TRBD1 | CASRDRVRAEKLFF | TGTGCCAGCAGAGACAGGGTGAGGGCTGAAAAACTGTTTTTT
TRBJ1-5 | TRBV12-3/TRBV12-4 | NA | NA | CASSHRNQPQHF | TGTGCCAGCAGCCACAGAAATCAGCCCCAGCATTTT
TRBJ2-5 | TRBV7-2 | NA | TRBD2 | CASSPTSGVGTQYF | TGTGCCAGCAGTCCAACTAGCGGGGTCGGGACCCAGTACTTC
TRBJ1-3 | TRBV6-5 | NA | NA | CASSYSKGGSGNTIYF | TGTGCCAGCAGTTACTCGAAGGGGGGGTCTGGAAACACCATATATTTT
TRBJ1-2 | TRBV10-3 | NA | NA | CAISEFRDGYTF | TGTGCCATCAGTGAGTTTCGGGATGGCTACACCTTC
TRBJ2-1 | TRBV6-6 | NA | TRBD1 | CASSPARDRVAGNAYNEQFF | TGTGCCAGCAGTCCCGCGAGGGACAGGGTTGCGGGGAACGCATACAATGAGCAGTTCTTC
TRBJ2-3 | TRBV7-9 | NA | TRBD1 | CASSTRDRGLDTQYF | TGTGCCAGCAGCACCCGGGACAGGGGGCTAGATACGCAGTATTTT
TRBJ2-2 | TRBV7-9 | NA | NA | CASSLQGTGELFF | TGTGCCAGCAGCTTACAGGGAACCGGGGAGCTGTTTTTT
TRBJ2-3 | TRBV7-9 | once | NA | CASSQSDTQYF | TGTGCCAGCAGCCAATCCGATACGCAGTATTTT
TRBJ2-1 | TRBV4-3 | few | NA | CASSQWVEAGSYNEQFF | TGCGCCAGCAGCCAATGGGTGGAAGCGGGCTCCTACAATGAGCAGTTCTTC
TRBJ2-7 | TRBV28 | NA | NA | CASSLPGGEQYF | TGTGCCAGCAGTTTGCCCGGGGGCGAGCAGTACTTC
TRBJ2-7 | TRBV9 | NA | NA | CASSVEGKAYEQYF | TGTGCCAGCAGCGTAGAGGGGAAAGCCTACGAGCAGTACTTC
TRBJ1-2 | TRBV27 | NA | TRBD1 | CASTNFGTGNGYTF | TGTGCCAGCACCAACTTCGGGACAGGGAATGGCTACACCTTC
TRBJ2-7 | TRBV12-5 | once | TRBD2 | CASGFSLSGRPYEQYF | TGTGCTAGTGGTTTCTCTCTAAGCGGGAGGCCCTACGAGCAGTACTTC
TRBJ1-1 | TRBV27 | NA | NA | CASSRGNRNTEAFF | TGTGCCAGCAGTCGGGGGAACCGGAACACTGAAGCTTTCTTT
TRBJ2-5 | TRBV5-6 | once | NA | CASSFFVDSQETQYF | TGTGCCAGCAGCTTTTTCGTGGACAGCCAAGAGACCCAGTACTTC
TRBJ2-5 | TRBV12-3/TRBV12-4 | NA | NA | CASSFYLETQYF | TGTGCCAGCAGTTTTTATTTGGAGACCCAGTACTTC
TRBJ2-2 | TRBV4-2 | NA | NA | CASSQERTRGYTGELFF | TGTGCCAGCAGCCAAGAAAGGACGCGGGGCTACACCGGGGAGCTGTTTTTT
TRBJ2-1 | TRBV7-3 | NA | NA | CASSLNAVRGLPKNNEQFF | TGTGCCAGCAGCTTAAATGCAGTGCGAGGACTCCCCAAGAACAATGAGCAGTTCTTC
TRBJ2-7 | TRBV9 | NA | TRBD1 | CASSARQGLNYEQYF | TGTGCCAGCAGCGCCCGACAGGGTCTTAACTACGAGCAGTACTTC
TRBJ1-3 | TRBV9 | NA | TRBD1 | CASSVATGASGNTIYF | TGTGCCAGCAGCGTAGCTACAGGGGCCTCTGGAAACACCATATATTTT
TRBJ1-4 | TRBV2 | NA | NA | CASSGQATNEKLFF | TGTGCCAGCAGTGGACAGGCAACTAATGAAAAACTGTTTTTT
TRBJ1-2 | TRBV9 | NA | TRBD1 | CASSVSGGYGYTF | TGTGCCAGCAGCGTGTCAGGGGGCTATGGCTACACCTTC
TRBJ2-2 | TRBV7-2 | NA | TRBD1 | CASSPTGANTGELFF | TGTGCCAGCAGCCCGACAGGGGCGAACACCGGGGAGCTGTTTTTT
TRBJ1-6 | TRBV6-5 | NA | NA | CASRRIGEDSPLHF | TGTGCCAGCAGGAGAATCGGGGAGGATTCACCCCTCCACTTT
TRBJ2-7 | TRBV7-8 | once | NA | CASSPLSYEQYF | TGTGCCAGCAGCCCACTGTCCTACGAGCAGTACTTC
TRBJ1-3 | TRBV4-1 | NA | NA | CASSQEGSLSGNTIYF | TGCGCCAGCAGCCAAGAGGGCTCCCTCTCTGGAAACACCATATATTTT
TRBJ1-5 | TRBV6-5 | once | NA | CASTQSAGQPQHF | TGTGCCAGCACCCAAAGTGCAGGCCAGCCCCAGCATTTT
TRBJ2-1 | TRBV27 | NA | TRBD2 | CASSLSASGLSYNEQFF | TGTGCCAGCAGTTTGTCGGCTAGCGGACTATCCTACAATGAGCAGTTCTTC